This TCR beta chain is from a study of control samples from healthy donors and cancer patients. There are 13 residues in the CDR3. Looked up from germline, CDR1 is SNHLY and CDR2 is FYNNEI. V lost 3 bases and J 5 bases, leaving 10 bases between the germline ends. Measured with immunoSEQ multiplex PCR; TCRdb has only the in-frame clones, and not every one. The table has about 190,000 clones, 91% seen once. The receptor was isolated from a man aged 30-40 years in good health. This rearrangement joins TRBV2 to TRBJ1-2, with TRBD1 as a possible D gene (5 bases). The sample comprised blood. The DNA for the CDR3 is TGTGCCAGCAGTGACCGACAGAGTTATGGCTACACCTTC. It translates to CASSDRQSYGYTF.